This T cell receptor beta chain was sequenced in a study of T cell changes during pregnancy in multiple sclerosis. This CDR3 spans 13 amino acids. Looked up from germline, CDR1 is LNHDA and CDR2 is SQIVND (reference sequence). Trimming removed 6 bases at V and 7 bases at J, with 12 bases between. Repertoires were generated with immunoSEQ multiplex PCR, while TCRdb's copy carries only in-frame clones and drops some. The data show approximately 58,000 clones, about nine tenths seen once. The sequence derives from a female donor in good health, enrolled as a control in a pregnancy study. The sample consisted of CD4+ T cells from peripheral blood mononuclear cells, taken after pregnancy. V and J are TRBV19 and TRBJ1-4; D remains unclear. The CDR3 region has the DNA TGTGCCAGTAGACCTAAGGGAGCTGAAAAACTGTTTTTT. Amino acid sequence: CASRPKGAEKLFF.